The 23 T cell receptor beta chains below come from one sample, sequenced in a study of tumor and adjacent non-tumor tissue in lung cancer. This sample's RNA came from whole unsorted tissue. More than 3 cm separated this lung sample from the edge of the tumor. A modified ARM-PCR protocol with three rounds of nested PCR amplified TCRbeta. TCRdb reanalysed the multiplex PCR reads using MiXCR and keeps one entry per CDR3 protein. The sample yields 60,000 or so distinct CDR3 sequences, 61% seen once. The sequenced sample was distant non-tumor lung tissue. Receptor source: a man between 65 and 79 years old with non-small cell lung cancer.

About this clonotype: One junction end disagrees with the germline gene, perhaps due to a read error. The V gene is TRBV11-1, the J gene TRBJ2-2; the match to TRBD1 covers 8 bases. Germline V gene lookup returns CDR1 SGHAT and CDR2 FQDESV (reference sequence). The CDR3 is made up of 17 amino acids. CDR3 amino acids: CVSSGHTGGEGTGEPFF. The CDR3, as DNA: TGTGTCAGCAGCGGGCACACAGGGGGAGAAGGCACCGGGGAGCCGTTTTTT.

In the case of this clonotype: A much larger clone sits a single nucleotide away, making a read error possible. The CDR3 is CASSEVRAGELFF. The CDR3 coding sequence is TGTGCCAGCAGTGAGGTGAGGGCCGGGGAGCTGTTTTTT. The rearrangement joins TRBV6-2 or TRBV6-3 to TRBJ2-2; D perhaps matches TRBD2 (5 bases). Trimming pared 5 bases from V and 6 bases from J, leaving 10 bases between. CDR1 and CDR2 (germline): MNHEY, SVGEGT. The CDR3 contains 13 residues.

Details on this clonotype: This clone may be a read error of a much larger clone one base away. The V and J genes are TRBV14 and TRBJ1-5; D might be TRBD1 (6 bases). Trimming removed 4 bases at V and 9 bases at J, with 19 bases between. The CDR3 spans 15 residues. Per the germline V gene, CDR1 is SGHDN and CDR2 is FVKESK. CDR3 DNA sequence: TGTGCCAGCAGCCCGGGGGGGGGCGCCGGGCGGCCCCAGCATTTT. This codes for CASSPGGGAGRPQHF. Full variable domain (missing parts from reference TRBV14 and TRBJ1-5): EAGVTQFPSHSVIEKGQTVTLRCDPISGHDNLYWYRRVMGKEIKFLLHFVKESKQDESGMPNNRFLAERTGGTYSTLKVQPAELEDSGVYFCASSPGGGAGRPQHFGDGTRLSIL.

As regards this clonotype: A much larger clone lies a single base off, so this may be a read error. The chain employs TRBV5-5 and TRBJ2-5; 15 bases map to TRBD2. Germline values: CDR1 SGHKS, CDR2 YYEKEE (reference sequence). The CDR3 length is 16 residues. The CDR3 is CASSGGTSGGHESQYF. In DNA, the CDR3 is TGTGCCAGCAGCGGAGGGACTAGCGGGGGGCATGAGAGCCAGTACTTC.

The V gene is TRBV11-1, the J gene TRBJ2-1, with 7 bases lining up with TRBD2. This CDR3 spans 18 amino acids. V lost 7 bases, J lost 7 bases, and 22 bases stayed unmatched. The V gene's germline CDR1 is SGHAT and CDR2 FQDESV (reference sequence). Here the CDR3 reads CASITRQLAGGRKNEQFF. CDR3 nucleotide sequence: TGTGCCAGCATCACTAGGCAGTTAGCTGGCGGGAGAAAGAATGAGCAGTTCTTC.

Comment on this clonotype: Germline is not matched at one junction end, which may reflect a read error. The chain recombines TRBV4-1 with TRBJ1-3; possible D gene TRBD1, 6 bases. This CDR3 has 14 residues. Germline CDR1 MGHRA, CDR2 YSYEKL. Written as DNA, the CDR3 is TGCGCCAGCAGCCGACAGGTCTCTGAAAACACCATATATTTT. As protein: CASSRQVSENTIYF.

In this sample, this clonotype turned up once. A much larger clone sits a single nucleotide away, making a read error possible. The gene calls are TRBV6-5 and TRBJ1-2; D might be TRBD1 (5 bases). The CDR3 consists of 15 residues. CDR1 is MNHEY, CDR2 SVGAGI, per germline. The ends were cut back, 2 bases at V and 4 bases at J, with 14 bases in the middle. CDR3 in amino acids: CASSYDSGGSYGYTF. The CDR3 nucleotides read TGTGCCAGCAGTTACGATTCCGGGGGTTCCTATGGCTACACCTTC.

The V gene is TRBV6-2 or TRBV6-3, the J gene TRBJ2-5; 9 nucleotides agree with TRBD2. J lost 9 bases, V lost 4 bases, and 18 bases had no gene match. Germline CDR1 and CDR2: MNHEY and SVGEGT. The CDR3 runs to 17 residues. This CDR3 reads CASSCSISRGGQVAQYF. CDR3 DNA sequence: TGTGCCAGCAGTTGCTCGATCTCGCGGGGGGGTCAAGTGGCCCAGTACTTC.

This clonotype was seen ten or more times. The chain has TRBV29-1 and TRBJ2-2; 7 bases agree with TRBD2. V was clipped by 4 bases and J by 7 bases; unmatched bases: 3. CDR1 is SQVTM and CDR2 is ANQGSEA in the germline V gene. The CDR3 contains 12 residues. The DNA for the CDR3 is TGCAGCGTTGGGGAGGGGAGCGGGGAGCTGTTTTTT. It translates to CSVGEGSGELFF.

Turning to this clonotype: One base away lies a much larger clone, so this may be a sequencing read error. This rearrangement joins TRBV6-5 to TRBJ2-5; 7 bases fit TRBD1. CDR1 and CDR2 from the germline V gene are MNHEY and SVGAGI. The CDR3 has 13 residues. The CDR3 coding sequence is TGTGCCAGCAGTTCAGGACAGGAAGAGACCCGGTACTTC. This codes for CASSSGQEETRYF.

V and J are TRBV10-3 and TRBJ2-7; 10 positions agree with TRBD1. CDR1 ENHRY and CDR2 SYGVKD come from the germline V gene. With 5 bases clipped from V and 4 bases from J, the junction kept 5 bases outside the gene matches. The CDR3 contains 14 residues. The CDR3 DNA reads as TGTGCCATCAGTCCGGGACAGGGGAGTTACGAGCAGTACTTC. It codes for CAISPGQGSYEQYF.

Comment on this clonotype: This CDR3 is missing its conserved last phenylalanine or tryptophan, likely due to a read error. The DNA is omitted, as the CDR3 cannot be located on it reliably, and the CDR3 follows TCRdb's listing. The chain couples TRBV29-1 to TRBJ2-1; the table's D call, TRBD2, has no DNA check behind it. Per germline, CDR1 SQVTM and CDR2 ANQGSEA. The CDR3 comprises 13 residues, both ends counted. The CDR3 here is CSADPSGYNERFL.

Regarding this clonotype: The junction departs from the called germline gene at one end, perhaps through a read error. The J gene is TRBJ2-5, the V gene TRBV12-3 or TRBV12-4; D not resolved. This CDR3 comprises 13 residues. The CDR3 region is CASLGRVEEAQYF. The CDR3, as DNA: TGTGCCAGCTTGGGTCGGGTGGAAGAGGCCCAATACTTC.

The table lists this clonotype with a few counts. A clone one base away is much larger, so this may be a read error. The chain couples TRBV20-1 to TRBJ1-1, with 10 bases matching TRBD1. CDR3 length equals 14 residues. Per the germline V gene, CDR1 is DFQATT and CDR2 is SNEGSKA (reference sequence). CDR3 residues: CSALGQGMNTGAFF. As DNA, the CDR3 is TGCAGTGCTTTGGGACAGGGGATGAACACTGGAGCTTTCTTT.

With regard to this clonotype: A junction end diverges from the germline sequence, so it may reflect a read error. The DNA of the CDR3 is TGTACCAGCACCTCTCGAGTCGGTGTTTGGGTTGATTCACCCCTCCACTTT. Protein product: CTSTSRVGVWVDSPLHF. The genes are TRBV12-3 or TRBV12-4 and TRBJ1-6; unclear D gene. The CDR3 totals 17 residues.

Points on this clonotype: A much larger clone differs by one base, so this may be a read error. This rearrangement joins TRBV7-8 to TRBJ2-2; 7 nucleotides line up with TRBD2. The CDR3 sequence is 16 residues long. Looked up from germline, CDR1 is SGHVS and CDR2 is FQNEAQ. After removal of 1 base from V and 4 bases from J, the junction contained 6 bases not matched to a gene. CDR3 coding DNA: TGTGCCAGCAGCTTAGAGTCTAGCGGAAGCACCGGGGAGCTGTTTTTT. As protein: CASSLESSGSTGELFF. The variable domain in full, with the rest retrieved from reference TRBV7-8 and TRBJ2-2, is GAGVSQSPRYKVAKRGQDVALRCDPISGHVSLFWYQQALGQGPEFLTYFQNEAQLDKSGLPSDRFFAERPEGSVSTLKIQRTQQEDSAVYLCASSLESSGSTGELFFGEGSRLTVL.

As for this clonotype: A read error may account for a junction end that differs from germline. The CDR3 loop reads CTSSLKGQVFQETQYF. CDR3 nucleotides: TGTACCAGCAGCTTAAAGGGACAGGTATTCCAAGAGACCCAGTACTTC. The chain is built from TRBV11-3 and TRBJ2-5; the match to TRBD1 covers 8 bases. The length of the CDR3 is 16 residues. The germline V gene encodes CDR1 SGHNT and CDR2 YENEEA.

This clonotype was seen many times. The chain employs TRBV12-3 or TRBV12-4 and TRBJ2-3; 12 nucleotides align to TRBD2. This CDR3 region has 15 residues. J gave up 4 bases and V 8 bases, and 7 bases lay outside the gene matches. CDR3 sequence reads: CASGRLAGDADTQYF. CDR3 DNA sequence: TGTGCCAGCGGGAGACTAGCGGGGGACGCAGATACGCAGTATTTT.

The chain combines TRBV20-1 with TRBJ1-2, with D possibly being TRBD1 (5 bases). CDR3 size: 14 residues. Germline V gene sequence: CDR1 DFQATT, CDR2 SNEGSKA (reference sequence). V was cut by 1 base and J by 4 bases, with 13 bases left in between. CDR3 loop: CSARAVGTVYGYTF. The CDR3 DNA sequence: TGCAGTGCTAGAGCCGTGGGGACTGTCTATGGCTACACCTTC.

The chain links TRBV29-1 to TRBJ2-3; D uncertain. The length of the CDR3 is 15 residues. Trimming took 1 base from V and 7 from J, leaving 18 bases between them. The germline V gene encodes CDR1 SQVTM and CDR2 ANQGSEA. In DNA, the CDR3 is TGCAGCGTTGAAGGCTGGCGGAAGGGCTTATATACGCAGTATTTT. This translates into CSVEGWRKGLYTQYF.

This clonotype has more than one count but fewer than ten. A much larger clone lies a single base off, so this may be a read error. The chain joins TRBV7-9 to TRBJ2-5; no clear D. Germline V lookup: CDR1 SEHNR, CDR2 FQNEAQ (reference sequence). The germline V and J ends were trimmed by 7 bases and 5 bases, with 8 bases remaining between them. This CDR3 is built from 11 residues. The CDR3 bases are TGTGCCAGCAACCCGGGTGAGACCCAGTACTTC. This sequence encodes CASNPGETQYF.

Comment on this clonotype: Its ends do not fully match the called genes, so a read error is possible. Here the CDR3 reads CASSFAGEGTQHF. CDR3 bases: TGTGCCAGCAGCTTCGCTGGGGAGGGGACCCAACACTTC. The V call is TRBV11-2, the J call TRBJ2-5; TRBD2 agrees at 7 bases. The CDR3 runs to 13 residues. Germline-derived CDR1 and CDR2 are SGHAT and FQNNGV.

This chain uses TRBV7-9 with TRBJ1-1; D not certain. Per the germline V gene, CDR1 is SEHNR and CDR2 is FQNEAQ (reference sequence). Trimming took 5 bases from V and 10 from J, leaving 14 bases between them. The CDR3 sequence is 12 residues long. CDR3 bases: TGTGCCAGCAGCCCGGACGCAACCAGAGCTTTCTTT. The encoded protein is CASSPDATRAFF.